The clone carrying this T cell receptor beta chain occurred a few times. Looked up from germline, CDR1 is LGHNA and CDR2 is YSLEER. V lost 0 bases and J 4 bases, leaving 14 bases between the germline ends. This CDR3 is 16 amino acids long. The data derive from a study of blood T cells in healthy people across ages. For the study at large: Template-switching capture recovered about one barcoded beta molecule per two T cells.

With a J-beta primer mix and a sample-barcoded 5' primer, a second PCR ran roughly 6 to 12 cycles. TCRdb used MiXCR to reprocess the 5' RACE reads, holding one entry per CDR3 protein. The table includes about 930,000 distinct CDR3 sequences, almost 30% detected once. The same data also went into a second study, on T cells of mothers and their children. That paper states: Related and unrelated pairs show similar thymic shaping of TCR recombination output.

The sequence derives from a woman aged 40 to 49 in good health. The specimen was blood. The V gene is TRBV4-3, the J gene TRBJ2-3; D possibly uses TRBD1 or TRBD2 (6 bases each). This chain's CDR3 is CASSQDLGRGADTQYF. The CDR3 DNA reads as TGCGCCAGCAGCCAAGATCTGGGTAGGGGGGCAGATACGCAGTATTTT.